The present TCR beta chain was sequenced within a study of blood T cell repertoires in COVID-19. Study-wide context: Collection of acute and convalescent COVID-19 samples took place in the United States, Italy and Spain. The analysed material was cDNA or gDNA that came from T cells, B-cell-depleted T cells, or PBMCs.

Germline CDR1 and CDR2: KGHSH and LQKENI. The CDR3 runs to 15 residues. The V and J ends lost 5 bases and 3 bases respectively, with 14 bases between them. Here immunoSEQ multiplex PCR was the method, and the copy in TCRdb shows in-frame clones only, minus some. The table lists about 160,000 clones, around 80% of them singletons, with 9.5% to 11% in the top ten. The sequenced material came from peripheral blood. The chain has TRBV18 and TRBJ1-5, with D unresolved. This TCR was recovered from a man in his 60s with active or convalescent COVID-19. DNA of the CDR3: TGTGCCAGCTCAGAAGGCGGGATGCTCAATCAGCCCCAGCATTTT. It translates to CASSEGGMLNQPQHF.